Below, one T cell receptor beta chain is given with its context. This sample was included in a study of blood T cells in healthy people across ages. PCR was performed a second time for roughly 7 to 12 cycles using a sample-barcoded 5' primer and a J-beta primer mix. In TCRdb, the 5' RACE reads were re-called with MiXCR into one record per CDR3 protein. The sample lists about 670,000 distinct CDR3 sequences; 40% to 45% were seen once. Sequences were obtained from blood. The sequence derives from a man aged 80 or over in good health.

CDR3 sequence: CAWGTGGDQPQHF. The CDR3 DNA sequence: TGTGCCTGGGGCACAGGGGGGGATCAGCCCCAGCATTTT. The chain combines TRBV30 with TRBJ1-5; 8 bases map to TRBD1. The CDR3 length is 13 residues. Germline values: CDR1 GTSNPN, CDR2 SVGIG (reference sequence). With 5 bases clipped from V and 5 bases from J, the junction kept 5 bases outside the gene matches. Complete variable domain (other parts from reference TRBV30 and TRBJ1-5): SQTIHQWPATLVQPVGSPLSLECTVEGTSNPNLYWYRQAAGRGLQLLFYSVGIGQISSEVPQNLSASRPQDRQFILSSKKLLLSDSGFYLCAWGTGGDQPQHFGDGTRLSIL.